The 10 T cell receptor beta chains listed next were all sequenced from one sample in a study of cytomegalovirus exposure and HLA in healthy donors. Researchers ran the PCR with 60 Vbeta and 13 Jbeta primers. The protocol was immunoSEQ multiplex PCR, while the TCRdb copy is restricted to in-frame clones and leaves out a portion. The sample holds around 130,000 clones, around 77% seen once. Input material: PBMCs. These receptors all stem from a man between 18 and 29 years old in good health and CMV-seropositive.

The chain links TRBV5-1 to TRBJ2-5, with D unresolved. Trimming took off 2 bases at V and 0 bases at J, with 8 bases between the two ends. Germline V gives CDR1 SGHRS, CDR2 YFSETQ. The CDR3 length is 14 residues. CDR3 region: CASSFLPDQETQYF. CDR3 bases: TGCGCCAGCAGCTTCCTCCCAGACCAAGAGACCCAGTACTTC.

The chain employs TRBV5-1 and TRBJ1-3, with 8 nucleotides matching TRBD1. After removal of 4 bases from V and 0 bases from J, the junction contained 6 bases not matched to a gene. Looked up from germline, CDR1 is SGHRS and CDR2 is YFSETQ. The CDR3 extends over 16 amino acids. Here the CDR3 DNA reads TGCGCCAGCAGCCAGGGACAGGACTACTCTGGAAACACCATATATTTT. Translating it yields CASSQGQDYSGNTIYF.

The V gene is TRBV29-1, the J gene TRBJ1-2; TRBD1 matches at 7 bases. Trimming removed 3 bases from V and 2 bases from J; junction bases left unmatched: 3. CDR1 SQVTM and CDR2 ANQGSEA come from the germline V gene. This CDR3 is built from 13 residues. Here the CDR3 DNA reads TGCAGCGTTGAGGGACAGAGCAACTATGGCTACACCTTC. Translation: CSVEGQSNYGYTF.

With respect to this clone: Relative to the germline gene, one junction end is altered; a read error may explain this. This chain links TRBV7-7 with TRBJ2-7; a weak D match, TRBD2 (5 bases). The CDR3 consists of 17 residues. Germline lookup yields CDR1 SSHAT and CDR2 FNYEAQ (reference sequence). The CDR3 coding sequence is TGTGCTAGCAGCTTAGCAGTAGCGCGCCCGGGATCCTACGAGCAGTACTTC. This codes for CASSLAVARPGSYEQYF.

V gene TRBV5-6 combines with J gene TRBJ2-7; a possible D gene is TRBD2 (6 bases). This CDR3 spans 16 amino acids. With 1 base removed from V and 2 bases from J, the gap between germline ends came to 16 bases. Germline assignment: CDR1 SGHDT and CDR2 YYEEEE. CDR3 nucleotides: TGTGCCAGCAGCTTGTATGGGGACTGGTCTACCTACGAGCAGTACTTC. Residues: CASSLYGDWSTYEQYF.

The rearrangement uses TRBV5-4 and TRBJ2-5, with TRBD1 matching over 9 bases. The ends lost 2 bases at V and 9 bases at J; junction bases unmatched: 5. The CDR3 contains 13 residues. CDR1 and CDR2 from the germline V gene are SGHNT and YYREEE (reference sequence). CDR3 sequence: CASSFRTGEAQYF. In DNA form, the CDR3 reads TGTGCCAGCAGCTTCAGGACAGGGGAGGCCCAGTACTTC.

This rearrangement joins TRBV5-1 to TRBJ1-1, with 7 bases that match TRBD1. V was clipped by 4 bases and J by 4 bases; unmatched bases: 7. Germline V gene sequence: CDR1 SGHRS, CDR2 YFSETQ. The CDR3 has 14 amino acids. CDR3 protein: CASSTTGSVTEAFF. CDR3 DNA sequence: TGCGCCAGCAGCACGACAGGGAGCGTCACTGAAGCTTTCTTT.

The rearrangement uses TRBV4-1 and TRBJ1-5; D is uncertain. Germline CDR1 MGHRA, CDR2 YSYEKL. Trimming shortened V by 2 bases and J by 7 bases, and 18 bases separated the two germline ends. CDR3 size: 16 residues. The CDR3 is CASSQRDSVGNQPQHF. In nucleotides, the CDR3 is TGCGCCAGCAGCCAACGAGACTCCGTCGGGAACCAGCCCCAGCATTTT.

The chain carries TRBV6-5 and TRBJ1-3, with 8 bases lining up with TRBD1. J lost 4 bases, V lost 3 bases, and 2 bases had no gene match. CDR3 size: 14 residues. Germline CDR1 reads MNHEY; CDR2 reads SVGAGI. This CDR3 is CASSYGTGGNTIYF. For the CDR3, the DNA is TGTGCCAGCAGTTATGGGACAGGCGGAAACACCATATATTTT.

CDR3 in amino acids: CASSLGREGTEAFF. The CDR3 DNA follows: TGTGCCAGCAGCTTGGGCAGGGAGGGCACTGAAGCTTTCTTT. The chain combines TRBV5-4 with TRBJ1-1; tentatively, D is TRBD1 (5 bases). CDR1 is SGHNT and CDR2 is YYREEE in the germline V gene (reference sequence). The CDR3 covers 14 residues. V lost 0 bases and J 4 bases, leaving 10 bases between the germline ends.